This T cell receptor (beta chain) was profiled in a study of blood T cell repertoires in COVID-19. Study-level information: The United States, Italy and Spain provided the acute and convalescent COVID-19 samples.

Losses at the gene ends were 5 bases for V and 3 bases for J; bases not matched to a gene: 3. The CDR3 runs 13 residues. Assay used: immunoSEQ multiplex PCR; TCRdb lists only in-frame clones, some missing. The table has some 200,000 clones, 83% seen once. The chain combines TRBV12-3 or TRBV12-4 with TRBJ1-2; 7 bases fit TRBD1. This receptor was taken from a woman younger than 45 with COVID-19, enrolled during active disease. Sequenced input: peripheral blood. The CDR3 bases are TGTGCCAGCAGTCTCGGGACAGACTATGGCTACACCTTC. Translation gives CASSLGTDYGYTF.